This TCR beta chain was recorded in a study of blood T cell repertoires in COVID-19. The length of the CDR3 is 15 residues. Losses at the gene ends were 6 bases for V and 3 bases for J; bases not matched to a gene: 6. From germline, CDR1 is MNHEY and CDR2 SVGAGI. Repertoires were generated with immunoSEQ multiplex PCR, while TCRdb's copy carries only in-frame clones and drops some. Altogether around 280,000 clones are present, roughly 89% being singletons, with the ten largest covering more than 9.5%. The table lists this clone with a few counts. The receptor's source is a woman aged 30 to 39 with COVID-19, enrolled during active disease. The sequenced material came from peripheral blood. The chain is built from TRBV6-5 and TRBJ2-4, with 9 nucleotides matching TRBD1. The CDR3 spells CASSSPGQGKNIQYF. The CDR3 bases are TGTGCCAGCAGCTCACCGGGACAGGGCAAAAACATTCAGTACTTC.